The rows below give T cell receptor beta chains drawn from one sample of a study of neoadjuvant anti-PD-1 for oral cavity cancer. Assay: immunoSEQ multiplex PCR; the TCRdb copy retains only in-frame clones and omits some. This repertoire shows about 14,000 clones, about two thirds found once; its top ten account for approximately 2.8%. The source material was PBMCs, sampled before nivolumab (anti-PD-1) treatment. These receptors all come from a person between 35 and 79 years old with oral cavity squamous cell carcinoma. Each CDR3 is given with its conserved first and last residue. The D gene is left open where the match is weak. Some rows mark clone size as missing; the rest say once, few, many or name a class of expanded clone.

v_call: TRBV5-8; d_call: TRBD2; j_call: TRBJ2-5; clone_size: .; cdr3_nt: TGTGCCATCGATAAAGCGGGATCTCGAGAGACCCAGTACTTC; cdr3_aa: CAIDKAGSRETQYF
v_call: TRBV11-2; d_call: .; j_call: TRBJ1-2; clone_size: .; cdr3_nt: TGTGCCAGCAGAACTAGACTATCCAACTATGGCTACACCTTC; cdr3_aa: CASRTRLSNYGYTF
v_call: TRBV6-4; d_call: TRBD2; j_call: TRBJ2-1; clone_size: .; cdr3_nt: TGTGCCAGCAGCTATACTAGCGAGACCTACAATGAGCAGTTCTTC; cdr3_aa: CASSYTSETYNEQFF
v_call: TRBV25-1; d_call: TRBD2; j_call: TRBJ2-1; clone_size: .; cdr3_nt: TGTGCCAGCAGTGATTTCCCCCGGGGACTTCGTCCCGGGGGGGAGCAGTTCTTC; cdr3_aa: CASSDFPRGLRPGGEQFF
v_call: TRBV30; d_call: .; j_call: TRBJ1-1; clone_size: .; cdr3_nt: TGTGCCTGGAGTGTATCGGGGCTTGAAGCTTTCTTT; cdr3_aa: CAWSVSGLEAFF
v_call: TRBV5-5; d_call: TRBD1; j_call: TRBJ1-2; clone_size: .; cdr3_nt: TGTGCCAGCAGCATAGACAGGGCTAACTATGGCTACACCTTC; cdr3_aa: CASSIDRANYGYTF
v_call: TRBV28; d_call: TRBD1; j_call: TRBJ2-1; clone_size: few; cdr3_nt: TGTGCCAGCAGTACCCCGGGACAGCGGAATGAGCAGTTCTTC; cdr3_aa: CASSTPGQRNEQFF
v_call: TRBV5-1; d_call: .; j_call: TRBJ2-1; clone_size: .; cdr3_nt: TGCGCCAGCAGCTTGGGAGGGGCCTCCTACAATGAGCAGTTCTTC; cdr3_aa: CASSLGGASYNEQFF
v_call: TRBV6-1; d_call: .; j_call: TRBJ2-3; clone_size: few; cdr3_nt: TGTGCCAGCAGTGAAGCCCATTGGGGACCTAGCACAGATACGCAGTATTTT; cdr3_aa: CASSEAHWGPSTDTQYF
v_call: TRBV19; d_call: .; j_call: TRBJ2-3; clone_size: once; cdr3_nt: TGTGCCAGTAGTCCTCAAGGGAGCACAGATACGCAGTATTTT; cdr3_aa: CASSPQGSTDTQYF
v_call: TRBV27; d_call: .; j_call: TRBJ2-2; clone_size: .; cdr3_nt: TGTGCCAGCAGTTTTAGGTTCGCGAACACCGGGGAGCTGTTTTTT; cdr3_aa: CASSFRFANTGELFF
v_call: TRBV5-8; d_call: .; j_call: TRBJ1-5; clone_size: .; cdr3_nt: TGTGCCAGCAGCCGGGGGACGAGTATCAATCAGCCCCAGCATTTT; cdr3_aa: CASSRGTSINQPQHF
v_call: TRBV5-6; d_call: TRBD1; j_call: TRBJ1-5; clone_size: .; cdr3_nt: TGTGCCAGCAGCGCCGGGACAGGGAACTTGCCCCAGCATTTT; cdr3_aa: CASSAGTGNLPQHF
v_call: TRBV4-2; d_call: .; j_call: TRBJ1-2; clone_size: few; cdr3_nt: TGTGCCAGCAGCCAAGATAGAGGGAATCGGAACTATGGCTACACCTTC; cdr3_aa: CASSQDRGNRNYGYTF
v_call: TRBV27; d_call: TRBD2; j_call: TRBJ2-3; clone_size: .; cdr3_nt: TGTGCCAGCAGTTTATTCGCGGGGGGCACAGATACGCAGTATTTT; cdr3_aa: CASSLFAGGTDTQYF
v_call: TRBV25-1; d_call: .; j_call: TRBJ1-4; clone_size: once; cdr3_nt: TGTGCCAGCAGTGAACTTGAAAAACTGTTTTTT; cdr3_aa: CASSELEKLFF
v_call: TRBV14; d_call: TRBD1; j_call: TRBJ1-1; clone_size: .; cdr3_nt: TGTGCCAGCAGCCAAGAGGGACAGAACCCCTTGAACACTGAAGCTTTCTTT; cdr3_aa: CASSQEGQNPLNTEAFF
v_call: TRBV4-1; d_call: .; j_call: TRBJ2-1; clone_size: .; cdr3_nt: TGCGCCAGCAGTCCGACAGGGAGGTTCGGCAATGAGCAGTTCTTC; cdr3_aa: CASSPTGRFGNEQFF
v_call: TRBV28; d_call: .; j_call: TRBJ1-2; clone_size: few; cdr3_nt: TGTGCCAGCAGTTTAACAGGGAACTATGGCTACACCTTC; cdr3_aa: CASSLTGNYGYTF
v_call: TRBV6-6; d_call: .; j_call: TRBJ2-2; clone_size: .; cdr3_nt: TGTGCCAGCACATCGAGGCTAGAAAACACCGGGGAGCTGTTTTTT; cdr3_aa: CASTSRLENTGELFF
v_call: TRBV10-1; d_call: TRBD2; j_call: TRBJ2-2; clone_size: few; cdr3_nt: TGCGCCAGCGCTCGCCGGGGGGGTGCGAGAACCGGGGAGCTGTTTTTT; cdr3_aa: CASARRGGARTGELFF
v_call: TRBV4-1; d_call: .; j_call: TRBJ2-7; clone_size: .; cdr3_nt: TGCGCCAGCAGCCAAGACTCGGGGTGGAACTACGAGCAGTACTTC; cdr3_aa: CASSQDSGWNYEQYF
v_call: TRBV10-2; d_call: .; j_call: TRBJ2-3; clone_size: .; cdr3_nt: TGCGCCAGCAGTGGGTCGAGTGTCACAGATACGCAGTATTTT; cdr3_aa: CASSGSSVTDTQYF
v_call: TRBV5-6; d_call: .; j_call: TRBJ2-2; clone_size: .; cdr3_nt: TGTGCCAGCAGCTTGGCGGGATTGGACACCGGGGAGCTGTTTTTT; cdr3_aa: CASSLAGLDTGELFF
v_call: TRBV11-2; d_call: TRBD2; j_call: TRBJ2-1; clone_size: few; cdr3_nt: TGTGCCAGCAGCTTAGATAGGATGGGGGGGACTAGCGGCGGGCAGTTCTTC; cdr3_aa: CASSLDRMGGTSGGQFF
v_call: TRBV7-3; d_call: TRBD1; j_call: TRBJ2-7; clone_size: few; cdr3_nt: TGTGCCAGCAGCCCCTACGCAGGGGGCGTTTACGAGCAGTACTTC; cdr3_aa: CASSPYAGGVYEQYF
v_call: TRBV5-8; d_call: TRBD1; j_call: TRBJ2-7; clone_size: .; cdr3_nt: TGTGCCAGCAGCTTTGGGACAGGGGGGTACGAGCAGTACTTC; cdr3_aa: CASSFGTGGYEQYF
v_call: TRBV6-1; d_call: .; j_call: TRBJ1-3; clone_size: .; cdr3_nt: TGTGCCAGCAGTTCTGGAGCCTCTGGAAACACCATATATTTT; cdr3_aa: CASSSGASGNTIYF
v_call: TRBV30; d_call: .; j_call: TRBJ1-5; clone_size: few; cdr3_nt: TGTGCCTGGAGTGTACGGGGGCTGCGGAATCAGCCCCAGCATTTT; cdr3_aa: CAWSVRGLRNQPQHF
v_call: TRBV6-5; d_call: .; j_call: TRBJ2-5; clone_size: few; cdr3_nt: TGTGCCAGCAGTCCTATCGGGCCCAGAGAGACCCAGTACTTC; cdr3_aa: CASSPIGPRETQYF
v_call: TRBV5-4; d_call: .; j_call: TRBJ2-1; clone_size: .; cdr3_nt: TGTGCCAGCAGCTTGGCACTAAACCCCTACAATGAGCAGTTCTTC; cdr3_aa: CASSLALNPYNEQFF
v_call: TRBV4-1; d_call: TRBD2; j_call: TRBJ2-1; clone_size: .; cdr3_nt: TGCGCCAGCAGCCAGGGACTAGCGGGGTCCTCCTACAATGAGCAGTTCTTC; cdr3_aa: CASSQGLAGSSYNEQFF
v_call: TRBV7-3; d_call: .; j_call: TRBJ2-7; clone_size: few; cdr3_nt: TGTGCCAGCAGCAGAGGACAAGGGCCTTCCTACGAGCAGTACTTC; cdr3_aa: CASSRGQGPSYEQYF
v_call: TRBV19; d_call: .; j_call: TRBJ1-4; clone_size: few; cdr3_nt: TGTGCCAGCCTGGACGTAGGGGCGGATGAAAAACTGTTTTTT; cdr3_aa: CASLDVGADEKLFF
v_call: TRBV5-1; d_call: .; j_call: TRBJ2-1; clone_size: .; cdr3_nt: TGCGCCAGCAGACGTCAGGGGGGATCTAACAATGAGCAGTTCTTC; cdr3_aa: CASRRQGGSNNEQFF
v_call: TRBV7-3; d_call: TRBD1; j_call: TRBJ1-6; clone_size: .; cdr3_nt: TGTGCCAGCAGCTCCGGACAGGGTAAACGCCTCCACTTT; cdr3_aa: CASSSGQGKRLHF
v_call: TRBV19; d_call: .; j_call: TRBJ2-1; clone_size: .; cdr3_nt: TGTGCCAGTAGTAAACCGGGGTCCTACAATGAGCAGTTCTTC; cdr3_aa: CASSKPGSYNEQFF
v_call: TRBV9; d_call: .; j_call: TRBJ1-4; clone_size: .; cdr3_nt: TGTGCCAGCAGCGTTTGGGGTGGCGATGAAAAACTGTTTTTT; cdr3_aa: CASSVWGGDEKLFF
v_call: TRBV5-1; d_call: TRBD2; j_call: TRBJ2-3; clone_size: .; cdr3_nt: TGCGCCAGCAGCTTTGTGGGGACTAGCGGCACAGATACGCAGTATTTT; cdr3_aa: CASSFVGTSGTDTQYF
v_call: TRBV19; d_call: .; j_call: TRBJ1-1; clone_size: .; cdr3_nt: TGTGCCAGTAGCTTCTGGGCCCCGATAGTGAACACTGAAGCTTTCTTT; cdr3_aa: CASSFWAPIVNTEAFF
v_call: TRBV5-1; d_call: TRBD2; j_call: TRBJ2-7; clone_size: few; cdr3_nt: TGCGCCAGCAGCCCTGGACTAGCGGGTGGCTCCTACGAGCAGTACTTC; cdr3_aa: CASSPGLAGGSYEQYF
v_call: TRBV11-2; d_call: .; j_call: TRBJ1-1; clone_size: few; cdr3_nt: TGTGCCAGCAGCCGCGTCGTGCAGGGCACTGAAGCTTTCTTT; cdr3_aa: CASSRVVQGTEAFF
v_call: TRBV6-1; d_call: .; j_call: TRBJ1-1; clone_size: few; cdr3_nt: TGTGCCAGCGGGCAGGGCCGGGGGACTGAAGCTTTCTTT; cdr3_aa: CASGQGRGTEAFF
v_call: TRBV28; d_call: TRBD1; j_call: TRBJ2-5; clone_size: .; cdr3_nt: TGTGCCAGCAGCAAGACAGGGGGCTTTGAGACCCAGTACTTC; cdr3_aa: CASSKTGGFETQYF
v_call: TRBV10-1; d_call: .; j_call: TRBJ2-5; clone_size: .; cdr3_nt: TGCGCCAGCAGCCCCGCCGGGCGGGTCCAAGAGACCCAGTACTTC; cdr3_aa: CASSPAGRVQETQYF
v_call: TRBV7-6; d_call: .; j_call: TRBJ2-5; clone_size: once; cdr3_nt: TGTGCCAGCAGCTTACTAAACAGGGCGAAGACCCAGTACTTC; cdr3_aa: CASSLLNRAKTQYF
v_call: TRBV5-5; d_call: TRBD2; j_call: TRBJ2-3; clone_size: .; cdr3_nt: TGTGCCAGCAGCCCGGGGGGGGGTGCAGATACGCAGTATTTT; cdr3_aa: CASSPGGGADTQYF
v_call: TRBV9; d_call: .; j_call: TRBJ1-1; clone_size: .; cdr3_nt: TGTGCCAGCAGCGTGGACTGGGACACTGAAGCTTTCTTT; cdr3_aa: CASSVDWDTEAFF
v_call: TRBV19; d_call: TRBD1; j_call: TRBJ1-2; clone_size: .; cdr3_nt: TGTGCCAGTGGCAGGGGGCGGAGCGGTGGCTACACCTTC; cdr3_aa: CASGRGRSGGYTF
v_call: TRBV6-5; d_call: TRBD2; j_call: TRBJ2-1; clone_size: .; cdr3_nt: TGTGCCAGCAGCCCGGGACTAGATAGCTACAATGAGCAGTTCTTC; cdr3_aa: CASSPGLDSYNEQFF
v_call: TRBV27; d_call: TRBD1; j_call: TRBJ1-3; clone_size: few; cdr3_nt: TGTGCCAGCAGACCTACAGGGGGTGGAAACACCATATATTTT; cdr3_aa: CASRPTGGGNTIYF
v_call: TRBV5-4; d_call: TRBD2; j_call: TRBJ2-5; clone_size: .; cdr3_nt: TGTGCCAGCAGCTTGGGGACTAGTCAAGAGACCCAGTACTTC; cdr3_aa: CASSLGTSQETQYF
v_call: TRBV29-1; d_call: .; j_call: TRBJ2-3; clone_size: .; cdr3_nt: TGCAGCGTCCCCCTTGGAGTCAGGGAAACGACAGATACGCAGTATTTT; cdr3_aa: CSVPLGVRETTDTQYF
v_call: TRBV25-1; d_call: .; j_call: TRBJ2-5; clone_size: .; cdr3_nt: TGTGCCAGCAGTGACGGTGTCGGACGCGTGACGACCCAGTACTTC; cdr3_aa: CASSDGVGRVTTQYF
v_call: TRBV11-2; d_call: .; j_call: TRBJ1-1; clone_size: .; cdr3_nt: TGTGCCAGCAGCTTAGGGGGACAGAACACTGAAGCTTTCTTT; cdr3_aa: CASSLGGQNTEAFF
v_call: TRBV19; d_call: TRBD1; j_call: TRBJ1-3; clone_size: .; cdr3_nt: TGTGCCAGTAGGGACAGGGGCTCTGGAAACACCATATATTTT; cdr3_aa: CASRDRGSGNTIYF
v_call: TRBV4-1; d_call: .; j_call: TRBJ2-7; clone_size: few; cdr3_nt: TGCGCCAGCAGCCAAGTGCCCCGCTCCTACGAGCAGTACTTC; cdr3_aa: CASSQVPRSYEQYF
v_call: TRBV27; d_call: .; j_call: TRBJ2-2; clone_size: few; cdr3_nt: TGTGCCAGCAGTTTATCGTCAGGGCCCGTCGGCACCGGGGAGCTGTTTTTT; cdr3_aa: CASSLSSGPVGTGELFF
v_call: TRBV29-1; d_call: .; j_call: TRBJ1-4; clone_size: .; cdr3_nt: TGCAGCGTTGCGGGTTCCGCTAATGAAAAACTGTTTTTT; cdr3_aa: CSVAGSANEKLFF
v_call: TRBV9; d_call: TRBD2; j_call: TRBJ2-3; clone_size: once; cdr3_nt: TGTGCCAGCAGCGTAGAGACTAGCGGTAGCACAGATACGCAGTATTTT; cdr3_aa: CASSVETSGSTDTQYF